The clone carrying this TCR beta chain has only one observation. This entry is derived from a study of T cells in Graves' hyperthyroidism and ophthalmopathy. The CDR3 sequence is 15 residues long. Per the germline V gene, CDR1 is SNHLY and CDR2 is FYNNEI. V was clipped by 6 bases and J by 1 base; unmatched bases: 3. Researchers amplified the TCR beta CDR3 regions from RNA transcripts. TCR CDR3 regions were first amplified by RT-PCR with HTBI primers. TCRdb re-called the multiplex PCR reads with MiXCR, one entry per CDR3 protein. Here the sample spans about 600,000 distinct CDR3 sequences, 12% to 15% being singletons.

This TCR was recovered from a woman between 18 and 30 years old with Graves' ophthalmopathy. The sequenced sample consisted of blood. The chain joins TRBV2 to TRBJ1-1; 12 bases match TRBD1. The CDR3 DNA is TGTGCCAGCAGCGGGACAGGGGGCGCGAACACTGAAGCTTTCTTT. Protein: CASSGTGGANTEAFF. The full variable domain, in which reference TRBV2 and TRBJ1-1 provide the parts outside the CDR3, is EPEVTQTPSHQVTQMGQEVILRCVPISNHLYFYWYRQILGQKVEFLVSFYNNEISEKSEIFDDQFSVERPDGSNFTLKIRSTKLEDSAMYFCASSGTGGANTEAFFGQGTRLTVV.